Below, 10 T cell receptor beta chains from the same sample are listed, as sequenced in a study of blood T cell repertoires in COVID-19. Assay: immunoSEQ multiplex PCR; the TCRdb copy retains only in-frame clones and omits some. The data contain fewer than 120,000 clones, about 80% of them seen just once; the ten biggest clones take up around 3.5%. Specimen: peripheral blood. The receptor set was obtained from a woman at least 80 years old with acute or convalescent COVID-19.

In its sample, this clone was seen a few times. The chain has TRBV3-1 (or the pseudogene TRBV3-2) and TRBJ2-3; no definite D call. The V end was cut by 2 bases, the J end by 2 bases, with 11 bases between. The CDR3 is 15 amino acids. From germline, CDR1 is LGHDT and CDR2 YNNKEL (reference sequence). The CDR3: CASSQIASHTDTQYF. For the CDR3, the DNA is TGTGCCAGCAGCCAAATCGCTAGTCACACAGATACGCAGTATTTT.

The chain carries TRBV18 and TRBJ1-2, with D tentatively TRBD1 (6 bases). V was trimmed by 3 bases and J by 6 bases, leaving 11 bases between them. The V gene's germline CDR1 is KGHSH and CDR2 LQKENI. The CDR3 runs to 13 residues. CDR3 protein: CASSPRDTDGYTF. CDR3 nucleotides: TGTGCCAGCTCACCCAGGGACACCGATGGCTACACCTTC. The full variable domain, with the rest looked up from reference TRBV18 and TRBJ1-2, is NAGVMQNPRHLVRRRGQEARLRCSPMKGHSHVYWYRQLPEEGLKFMVYLQKENIIDESGMPKERFSAEFPKEGPSILRIQQVVRGDSAAYFCASSPRDTDGYTFGSGTRLTVV.

CDR3 DNA: TGTGCCTGGAGTAGGCAGGTTGACGAGCAGTACTTC. The encoded protein is CAWSRQVDEQYF. The genes are TRBV30 and TRBJ2-7; D gene unclear. Per germline, CDR1 GTSNPN and CDR2 SVGIG (reference sequence). The CDR3 is 12 amino acids. The V end lost 2 bases, the J end lost 5 bases, and 10 bases lay between the germline ends.

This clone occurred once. The CDR3 DNA reads TGTGCCAGCAGCCCGAAGGAGAAGCGGGACCCCTACAATGAGCAGTTCTTC. Translating gives CASSPKEKRDPYNEQFF. This sequence joins TRBV21-1 and TRBJ2-1; the table assigns TRBD2, which was not confirmed against the DNA. TRBV21-1 is classified as a pseudogene. This CDR3 is 17 amino acids long.

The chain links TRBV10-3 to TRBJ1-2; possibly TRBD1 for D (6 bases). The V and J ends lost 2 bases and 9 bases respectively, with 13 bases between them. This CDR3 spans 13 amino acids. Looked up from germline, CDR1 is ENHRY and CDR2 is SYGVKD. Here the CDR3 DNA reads TGTGCCATCAGTGAGAGGGGGTTGATGAGCTACACCTTC. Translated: CAISERGLMSYTF.

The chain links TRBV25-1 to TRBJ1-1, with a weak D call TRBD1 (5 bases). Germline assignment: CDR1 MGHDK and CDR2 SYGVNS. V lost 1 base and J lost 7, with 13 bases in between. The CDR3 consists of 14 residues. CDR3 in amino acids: CASSESGVLNEAFF. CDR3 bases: TGTGCCAGCAGTGAATCGGGGGTGCTAAATGAAGCTTTCTTT.

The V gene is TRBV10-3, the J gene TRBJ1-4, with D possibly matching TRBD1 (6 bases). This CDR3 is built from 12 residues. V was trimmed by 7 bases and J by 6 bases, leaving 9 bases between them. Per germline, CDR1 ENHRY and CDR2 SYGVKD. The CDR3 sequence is CAIKAGDEKLFF. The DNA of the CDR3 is TGTGCCATCAAAGCAGGGGATGAAAAACTGTTTTTT.

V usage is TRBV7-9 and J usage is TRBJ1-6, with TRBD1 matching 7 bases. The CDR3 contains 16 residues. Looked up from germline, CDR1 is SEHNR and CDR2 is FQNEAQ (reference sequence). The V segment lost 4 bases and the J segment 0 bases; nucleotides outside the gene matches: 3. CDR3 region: CASSSPGGSYNSPLHF. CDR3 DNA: TGTGCCAGCAGCTCGCCAGGGGGCTCCTATAATTCACCCCTCCACTTT. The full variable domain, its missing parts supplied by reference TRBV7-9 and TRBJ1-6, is DTGVSQNPRHKITKRGQNVTFRCDPISEHNRLYWYRQTLGQGPEFLTYFQNEAQLEKSRLLSDRFSAERPKGSFSTLEIQRTEQGDSAMYLCASSSPGGSYNSPLHFGNGTRLTVT.

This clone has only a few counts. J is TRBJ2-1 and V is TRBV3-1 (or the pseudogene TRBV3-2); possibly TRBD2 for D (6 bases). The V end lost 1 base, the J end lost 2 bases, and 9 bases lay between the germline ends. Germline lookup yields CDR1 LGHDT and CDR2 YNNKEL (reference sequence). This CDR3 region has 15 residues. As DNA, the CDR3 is TGTGCCAGCAGCCAAGGTAGGACTACCTACAATGAGCAGTTCTTC. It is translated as CASSQGRTTYNEQFF.

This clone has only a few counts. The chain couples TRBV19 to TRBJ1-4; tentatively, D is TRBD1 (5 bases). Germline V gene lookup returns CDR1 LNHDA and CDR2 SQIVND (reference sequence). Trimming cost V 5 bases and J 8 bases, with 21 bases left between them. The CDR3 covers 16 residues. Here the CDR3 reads CASSARAIGEEEKLFF. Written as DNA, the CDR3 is TGTGCCAGTAGTGCCAGGGCTATCGGCGAAGAAGAAAAACTGTTTTTT.